This TCR beta chain appears in the sequencing data of a study of blood T cell repertoires in COVID-19. Study-level information: The origin of the acute and convalescent COVID-19 samples was the United States, Italy and Spain. The analysed material was cDNA or gDNA that came from T cells, B-cell-depleted T cells, or PBMCs.

Per the original methods: Reference gene primers were amplified, and this amplification served to estimate nucleated cell counts. Here immunoSEQ multiplex PCR was the method, and the copy in TCRdb shows in-frame clones only, minus some. D and trimming come from the DNA, and the V and J calls and clone size come from that table. The table lists 200,000 to 250,000 clones, approximately 86% of them singletons. Per the germline V gene, CDR1 is MNHEY and CDR2 is SVGAGI. The ends lost 7 bases at V and 3 bases at J; junction bases unmatched: 7. This CDR3 region has 14 residues. Material for sequencing was peripheral blood. V is TRBV6-5 and J is TRBJ2-7; 9 nucleotides match TRBD1. This TCR derives from a woman aged 25-40 years who had recovered from COVID-19. The CDR3 sequence: CASNRQGGFYEQYF. DNA for the CDR3: TGTGCCAGCAATCGACAGGGGGGCTTCTACGAGCAGTACTTC.